The rows below give T cell receptor beta chains drawn from one sample of a study of cytomegalovirus exposure and HLA in healthy donors. This table comes from immunoSEQ multiplex PCR, and its TCRdb copy is limited to in-frame clones, with some not included. The table shows some 120,000 clones, with around 70% occurring only once. What was sequenced was PBMCs. The receptor set was obtained from a young man in good health and CMV-seropositive. The CDR3 runs from the conserved cysteine through the conserved F or W. The order of the fields is J gene, D gene, clone size, V gene, CDR3 DNA, CDR3 protein. D genes are given only for firm matches. Size values are once, few and many counts, or a class for expanded clones, and some rows have none.

J gene: TRBJ1-5
D gene: -
clone size: -
V gene: TRBV28
CDR3 DNA: TGTGCCAGCAGTTTATTAGCCAGGGAAAGCAATCAGCCCCAGCATTTT
CDR3 protein: CASSLLARESNQPQHF

J gene: TRBJ2-5
D gene: -
clone size: -
V gene: TRBV7-8
CDR3 DNA: TGTGCCAGCAGCCGCGGAAGAACCCAGTACTTC
CDR3 protein: CASSRGRTQYF

J gene: TRBJ2-1
D gene: TRBD1
clone size: few
V gene: TRBV5-1
CDR3 DNA: TGCGCCAGCAGCTCCCGGACAGGGCTTTCCAATGAGCAGTTCTTC
CDR3 protein: CASSSRTGLSNEQFF

J gene: TRBJ2-1
D gene: -
clone size: -
V gene: TRBV7-2
CDR3 DNA: TGTGCCAGCAGCTTTAGCGGTCAGTACAATGAGCAGTTCTTC
CDR3 protein: CASSFSGQYNEQFF

J gene: TRBJ1-1
D gene: TRBD1
clone size: -
V gene: TRBV5-1
CDR3 DNA: TGCGCCAGCAGCCCCGGGACAGGCGTCTCTTCAAATTCAGCGGGAGCTTTCTTT
CDR3 protein: CASSPGTGVSSNSAGAFF

J gene: TRBJ1-5
D gene: -
clone size: few
V gene: TRBV6-1
CDR3 DNA: TGTGCCAGCAGTGAAGGACTCCAGGGGTACGGGGATCAGCCCCAGCATTTT
CDR3 protein: CASSEGLQGYGDQPQHF

J gene: TRBJ1-2
D gene: -
clone size: -
V gene: TRBV10-3
CDR3 DNA: TGTGCCATCAGAAAACCAGGGGCGGACTATGGCTACACCTTC
CDR3 protein: CAIRKPGADYGYTF

J gene: TRBJ2-3
D gene: -
clone size: -
V gene: TRBV29-1
CDR3 DNA: TGCAGCGTTGGTGGGCCGGTCGACAGTAGGGGAGATACGCAGTATTTT
CDR3 protein: CSVGGPVDSRGDTQYF

J gene: TRBJ1-4
D gene: -
clone size: -
V gene: TRBV7-2
CDR3 DNA: TGTGCCAGCAGCTTAGAAATGGGGCGGTCGAATGAAAAACTGTTTTTT
CDR3 protein: CASSLEMGRSNEKLFF

J gene: TRBJ2-7
D gene: -
clone size: -
V gene: TRBV18
CDR3 DNA: TGTGCCAGCTCACCAGGAGGAGGCTCCTACGAGCAGTACTTC
CDR3 protein: CASSPGGGSYEQYF

J gene: TRBJ1-1
D gene: TRBD1
clone size: -
V gene: TRBV11-2
CDR3 DNA: TGTGCCAGCAGCTTTTGGGTACCAAGACAGGGACGTAACACTGAAGCTTTCTTT
CDR3 protein: CASSFWVPRQGRNTEAFF

J gene: TRBJ1-6
D gene: -
clone size: -
V gene: TRBV5-1
CDR3 DNA: TGCGCCAGCAGCTTGGGAGGATATAATTCACCCCTCCACTTT
CDR3 protein: CASSLGGYNSPLHF

J gene: TRBJ1-5
D gene: -
clone size: once
V gene: TRBV2
CDR3 DNA: TGTGCCAGCAGTGAAACAAGCAATCAGCCCCAGCATTTT
CDR3 protein: CASSETSNQPQHF

J gene: TRBJ1-3
D gene: -
clone size: -
V gene: TRBV19
CDR3 DNA: TGTGCCAGTAGTACTAAGACAGGTTTCTCTGGAAACACCATATATTTT
CDR3 protein: CASSTKTGFSGNTIYF

J gene: TRBJ2-1
D gene: -
clone size: -
V gene: TRBV19
CDR3 DNA: TGTGCCAGTAATACGGAGTACAATGAGCAGTTCTTC
CDR3 protein: CASNTEYNEQFF

J gene: TRBJ1-5
D gene: TRBD1
clone size: -
V gene: TRBV7-2
CDR3 DNA: TGTGCCAGCAGCTTAACCGGGACAGGTCAGCCCCAGCATTTT
CDR3 protein: CASSLTGTGQPQHF

J gene: TRBJ2-1
D gene: -
clone size: -
V gene: TRBV28
CDR3 DNA: TGTGCCAGCAGTCTAGGGGGCGGGAGGCCTGTAAATGAGCAGTTCTTC
CDR3 protein: CASSLGGGRPVNEQFF

J gene: TRBJ1-2
D gene: TRBD1
clone size: few
V gene: TRBV6-6
CDR3 DNA: TGTGCCAGCAGTGGGACAGAGGAAGGCGGTTATTATGGCTACACCTTC
CDR3 protein: CASSGTEEGGYYGYTF

J gene: TRBJ1-1
D gene: TRBD1
clone size: few
V gene: TRBV2
CDR3 DNA: TGTGCCAGTAGGGGGACAGGGATTTTTACTGAAGCTTTCTTT
CDR3 protein: CASRGTGIFTEAFF

J gene: TRBJ1-2
D gene: -
clone size: few
V gene: TRBV10-3
CDR3 DNA: TGTGCCATCAGTGGGTTCGGGAAGACCAACGGCTACACCTTC
CDR3 protein: CAISGFGKTNGYTF

J gene: TRBJ2-6
D gene: TRBD2
clone size: -
V gene: TRBV30
CDR3 DNA: TGTGCCTGGAGTTACACCGTCTCTCTAGCGGGAGGCGGAAGCTCTGGGGCCAACGTCCTGACTTTC
CDR3 protein: CAWSYTVSLAGGGSSGANVLTF

J gene: TRBJ2-5
D gene: TRBD2
clone size: once
V gene: TRBV5-1
CDR3 DNA: TGCGCCAGCAGACCCCTCGGACTAGCGGGGGGGTTCTGGGAGACCCAGTACTTC
CDR3 protein: CASRPLGLAGGFWETQYF

J gene: TRBJ1-2
D gene: -
clone size: -
V gene: TRBV18
CDR3 DNA: TGTGCCAGCTCACCACGGCAGGAGGCGGGCTACACCTTC
CDR3 protein: CASSPRQEAGYTF

J gene: TRBJ1-6
D gene: TRBD1
clone size: -
V gene: TRBV6-5
CDR3 DNA: TGTGCCAGCAACTTCGGACAGGGCGATTCACCCCTCCACTTT
CDR3 protein: CASNFGQGDSPLHF

J gene: TRBJ1-1
D gene: TRBD1
clone size: -
V gene: TRBV28
CDR3 DNA: TGTGCCAGCAGTTCCACAGGGGTCTCATTGAACACTGAAGCTTTCTTT
CDR3 protein: CASSSTGVSLNTEAFF

J gene: TRBJ2-3
D gene: -
clone size: few
V gene: TRBV9
CDR3 DNA: TGTGCCAGCACACAGAGCGGGCCTTCGTTTGCAGATACGCAGTATTTT
CDR3 protein: CASTQSGPSFADTQYF

J gene: TRBJ1-1
D gene: -
clone size: few
V gene: TRBV7-3
CDR3 DNA: TGTGCCATCCTGCCTCAGGTGAACACTGAAGCTTTCTTT
CDR3 protein: CAILPQVNTEAFF

J gene: TRBJ2-2
D gene: TRBD1
clone size: few
V gene: TRBV10-3
CDR3 DNA: TGTGCCATCAGTGGACAGGGGACGAACACCGGGGAGCTGTTTTTT
CDR3 protein: CAISGQGTNTGELFF

J gene: TRBJ2-7
D gene: TRBD1
clone size: -
V gene: TRBV10-3
CDR3 DNA: TGTGCCATCAGCGGACAGGGAGCCTACGAGCAGTACTTC
CDR3 protein: CAISGQGAYEQYF

J gene: TRBJ1-4
D gene: TRBD1
clone size: once
V gene: TRBV9
CDR3 DNA: TGTGCCAGCAGCGTAGGGGCGAAGGGGGCCCTAGGTGAAAAACTGTTTTTT
CDR3 protein: CASSVGAKGALGEKLFF

J gene: TRBJ1-6
D gene: -
clone size: -
V gene: TRBV9
CDR3 DNA: TGTGCCAGCAGCGTAGAGGCGGGGACCCGCTCCTATAATTCACCCCTCCACTTT
CDR3 protein: CASSVEAGTRSYNSPLHF

J gene: TRBJ2-7
D gene: TRBD1
clone size: few
V gene: TRBV29-1
CDR3 DNA: TGCAGCGTGGCGCCGGACAGGCGCCCTTCCTACGAGCAGTACTTC
CDR3 protein: CSVAPDRRPSYEQYF

J gene: TRBJ2-1
D gene: -
clone size: -
V gene: TRBV27
CDR3 DNA: TGCGCCAGCAGTTTCCCGGGGGGCCCGTACAATGAGCAGTTCTTC
CDR3 protein: CASSFPGGPYNEQFF

J gene: TRBJ1-6
D gene: -
clone size: -
V gene: TRBV6-5
CDR3 DNA: TGTGCCAGCAGTAAAAGGACAGACTATAATTCACCCCTCCACTTT
CDR3 protein: CASSKRTDYNSPLHF

J gene: TRBJ1-5
D gene: -
clone size: -
V gene: TRBV12-5
CDR3 DNA: TGTGCTAGTGGTTTGGTACTCGCGTATAGCAATCAGCCCCAGCATTTT
CDR3 protein: CASGLVLAYSNQPQHF

J gene: TRBJ2-3
D gene: TRBD2
clone size: once
V gene: TRBV7-3
CDR3 DNA: TGTGCCAGCAGCTTACTCGGGGGGGTGAGCACAGATACGCAGTATTTT
CDR3 protein: CASSLLGGVSTDTQYF

J gene: TRBJ2-5
D gene: TRBD1
clone size: -
V gene: TRBV6-5
CDR3 DNA: TGTGCCAGCAGCTCGGGAGACAGGGGTCGGGAGACCCAGTACTTC
CDR3 protein: CASSSGDRGRETQYF

J gene: TRBJ1-2
D gene: -
clone size: -
V gene: TRBV5-6
CDR3 DNA: TGTGCCAGCAGCTTGGCCACTCTCAATACAGGGTACTATGGCTACACCTTC
CDR3 protein: CASSLATLNTGYYGYTF

J gene: TRBJ2-2
D gene: TRBD2
clone size: -
V gene: TRBV9
CDR3 DNA: TGTGCCAGCAGCCCTTCTAGCGGGGGGCTCCTTGGCGGGGAGCTGTTTTTT
CDR3 protein: CASSPSSGGLLGGELFF

J gene: TRBJ1-2
D gene: TRBD1
clone size: few
V gene: TRBV20-1
CDR3 DNA: TGCAGTGCTAGAGATCCGGACAGGGGCGAGTTC
CDR3 protein: CSARDPDRGEF

J gene: TRBJ1-1
D gene: -
clone size: -
V gene: TRBV5-1
CDR3 DNA: TGCGCCAGCAGGTCCAGGATATCTAACACTGAAGCTTTCTTT
CDR3 protein: CASRSRISNTEAFF

J gene: TRBJ2-7
D gene: TRBD2
clone size: -
V gene: TRBV7-6
CDR3 DNA: TGTGCCAGCAGCTTAGCAGGATTGGGTTCGGGGGGGATCATTTACGAGCAGTACTTC
CDR3 protein: CASSLAGLGSGGIIYEQYF

J gene: TRBJ1-1
D gene: -
clone size: -
V gene: TRBV7-2
CDR3 DNA: TGTGCCAGCAGCCAAGCCGCTCTCGGGGGGCGGACTGAAGCTTTCTTT
CDR3 protein: CASSQAALGGRTEAFF

J gene: TRBJ2-1
D gene: -
clone size: once
V gene: TRBV18
CDR3 DNA: TGTGCCAGCTCACCAGGAGGAGCGGCCCCCTACAATGAGCAGTTCTTC
CDR3 protein: CASSPGGAAPYNEQFF

J gene: TRBJ1-1
D gene: TRBD1
clone size: -
V gene: TRBV7-6
CDR3 DNA: TGTGCCAGCAGCACCGTCCCGGGACAGGGGGCGATGGCCATGGGGTACACCCCTGAAGCTTTCTTT
CDR3 protein: CASSTVPGQGAMAMGYTPEAFF

J gene: TRBJ1-1
D gene: -
clone size: -
V gene: TRBV6-1
CDR3 DNA: TGTGCCAGCAGTGAAACTCGTAGGAAAACTATGAACACTGAAGCTTTCTTT
CDR3 protein: CASSETRRKTMNTEAFF

J gene: TRBJ2-2
D gene: TRBD2
clone size: -
V gene: TRBV7-7
CDR3 DNA: TGTGCTAGCAGCCTTAGCGGGAGTCTCGGGGAGCTGTTTTTT
CDR3 protein: CASSLSGSLGELFF

J gene: TRBJ1-6
D gene: TRBD1
clone size: few
V gene: TRBV6-5
CDR3 DNA: TGTGCCAGCAGCCCGGGACAGCATAGTTCACCCCTCCACTTT
CDR3 protein: CASSPGQHSSPLHF

J gene: TRBJ1-3
D gene: -
clone size: -
V gene: TRBV30
CDR3 DNA: TGTGCCTGTACGGGTCCTTACTCTGGAAACACCATATATTTT
CDR3 protein: CACTGPYSGNTIYF

J gene: TRBJ2-1
D gene: TRBD1
clone size: -
V gene: TRBV7-8
CDR3 DNA: TGTGCCAGCAGCGTTGGGGGACAGGGGTTCTCCTACAATGAGCAGTTCTTC
CDR3 protein: CASSVGGQGFSYNEQFF

J gene: TRBJ2-1
D gene: -
clone size: -
V gene: TRBV7-2
CDR3 DNA: TGTGCCAGCAGCTTAGGGGCGCTTAAGATCTTC
CDR3 protein: CASSLGALKIF

J gene: TRBJ2-7
D gene: -
clone size: once
V gene: TRBV27
CDR3 DNA: TGTGCCAGCACCCTAGGGGGAAACGAGCAGTACTTC
CDR3 protein: CASTLGGNEQYF

J gene: TRBJ1-2
D gene: -
clone size: -
V gene: TRBV27
CDR3 DNA: TGTGCCAGCAGTTTTCGGGGGAGGTCTCATGGCTACACCTTC
CDR3 protein: CASSFRGRSHGYTF

J gene: TRBJ1-1
D gene: -
clone size: -
V gene: TRBV19
CDR3 DNA: TGTGCCAGTAGTATCCAAATGAACACTGAAGCTTTCTTT
CDR3 protein: CASSIQMNTEAFF

J gene: TRBJ1-3
D gene: -
clone size: -
V gene: TRBV5-6
CDR3 DNA: TGTGCCAGCAGCCTCCTTGGTTTCACTGCGGCGGCTCCTGGAAACACCATATATTTT
CDR3 protein: CASSLLGFTAAAPGNTIYF

J gene: TRBJ2-2
D gene: TRBD1
clone size: -
V gene: TRBV6-5
CDR3 DNA: TGTGCCGGCAGTCGGGACAGGCTAGGCGGGGAGCTGTTTTTT
CDR3 protein: CAGSRDRLGGELFF

J gene: TRBJ2-3
D gene: TRBD2
clone size: -
V gene: TRBV9
CDR3 DNA: TGTGCCAGCAGCGTCGCGGGGGGGCTATCTGGAGATACGCAGTATTTT
CDR3 protein: CASSVAGGLSGDTQYF

J gene: TRBJ2-1
D gene: -
clone size: once
V gene: TRBV11-2
CDR3 DNA: TGTGCCAGCAGCTTAGATCGGCTGAGGGCTGAGCAGTTCTTC
CDR3 protein: CASSLDRLRAEQFF

J gene: TRBJ1-1
D gene: -
clone size: -
V gene: TRBV27
CDR3 DNA: TGTGCCAGCATCCTCAGGGCCAGTCTCACTGAAGCTTTCTTT
CDR3 protein: CASILRASLTEAFF